The present entry profiles one TCR beta chain with its context. This sample stems from a study of blood T cell repertoires in COVID-19. Study-wide context: T cells, B-cell-depleted T cells, or PBMCs provided the cDNA or gDNA that served as material.

Per the study methods: Estimation of nucleated cell counts relied on the amplification of reference gene primers. Some clones are missing from TCRdb's copy, which holds only in-frame ones; the method was immunoSEQ multiplex PCR. D and trimming were read from the DNA, whereas the V and J calls and clone size are those reported in that table. The top ten clones hold 4% to 6% of a sample with 100,000 to 140,000 clones, around 89% of them seen once. Sequenced material: peripheral blood. This TCR derives from a man aged 35-49 years with active or convalescent COVID-19.

CDR3 sequence (DNA): TGTGCCAGTAGTCCCACCGGGACAGGGGGCGGCTACACCTTC. Translated, it gives CASSPTGTGGGYTF. The V call is TRBV19, the J call TRBJ1-2; the match to TRBD1 covers 12 bases. The CDR3 totals 14 residues. Germline CDR1 is LNHDA and CDR2 is SQIVND (reference sequence). The ends lost 5 bases at V and 8 bases at J; junction bases unmatched: 6.